These 21 T cell receptor beta chains originate from one sample sequenced in a study of PD-L1 blockade in urothelial cancer. The assay was immunoSEQ multiplex PCR, and TCRdb's table has in-frame clones only and misses some. Altogether approximately 51,000 clones are present, about 90% being singletons, with the ten largest covering 16%. This specimen consisted of PBMCs, obtained around atezolizumab (anti-PD-L1) treatment. All receptors come from a man in his 60s with urothelial cancer.

This clone was seen a single time. The J gene is TRBJ1-2, the V gene TRBV30; 7 nucleotides match TRBD1. V trimming: 1 base; J trimming: 2 bases; junction bases outside the gene matches: 13. The germline CDR1 and CDR2 sequences are GTSNPN and SVGIG (reference sequence). This CDR3 spans 17 amino acids. CDR3 sequence reads: CAWSAFTPDRENYGYTF. CDR3 DNA sequence: TGTGCCTGGAGTGCGTTTACTCCTGACAGGGAAAACTATGGCTACACCTTC.

This clone was found once. DNA of the CDR3: TGTGCCAGCAGCTTTAGCGGGAGAGGATACGAGCAGTACTTC. Encoded protein: CASSFSGRGYEQYF. The rearrangement uses TRBV5-4 and TRBJ2-7; 9 nucleotides line up with TRBD2. Germline CDR1 is SGHNT and CDR2 is YYREEE (reference sequence). V shed 2 bases and J 4 bases; nucleotides not matched to a gene: 4. The CDR3 is 14 residues long.

The V and J genes are TRBV6-1 and TRBJ2-7, with 10 bases that match TRBD2. Germline V lookup: CDR1 MNHNS, CDR2 SASEGT. The ends lost 6 bases at V and 3 bases at J; junction bases unmatched: 5. CDR3 length: 14 residues. CDR3 in DNA: TGTGCCAGCAGATCGACTAGCGGGTACTACGAGCAGTACTTC. Amino acids: CASRSTSGYYEQYF.

CDR3 coding DNA: TGTGCCAGCAGTGAATGGGGGGGCAGCGGGGGTGATACGGAGCAGTTCTTC. This sequence encodes CASSEWGGSGGDTEQFF. This chain uses TRBV25-1 with TRBJ2-1, with 8 bases lining up with TRBD2. The CDR3 is 17 residues long. Trimming took 1 base from V and 10 from J; bases not matched to a gene: 15. CDR1 is MGHDK and CDR2 is SYGVNS in the germline V gene.

The chain joins TRBV6-1 to TRBJ1-2; D uncertain. CDR3 length: 12 residues. The V gene's germline CDR1 is MNHNS and CDR2 SASEGT. V shed 10 bases and J shed 4 bases, with 13 bases lying between them. The CDR3: CATEGSTYGYTF. CDR3 DNA sequence: TGTGCCACGGAGGGTTCTACCTATGGCTACACCTTC.

V gene TRBV7-9 combines with J gene TRBJ2-7; D is unclear. The V and J ends lost 3 bases and 3 bases respectively, with 6 bases between them. Per germline, CDR1 SEHNR and CDR2 FQNEAQ (reference sequence). This CDR3 spans 12 amino acids. CDR3 region: CASSFGHYEQYF. In DNA, the CDR3 is TGTGCCAGCAGCTTTGGGCACTACGAGCAGTACTTC.

This clone was found once. The chain recombines TRBV5-1 with TRBJ1-1, with 7 bases fitting TRBD1. V was clipped by 2 bases and J by 9 bases; unmatched bases: 7. Germline V lookup: CDR1 SGHRS, CDR2 YFSETQ. The CDR3 length is 13 residues. The DNA of the CDR3 is TGCGCCAGCAGCTTCACGGCAGGGGGTCAAGCTTTCTTT. It specifies CASSFTAGGQAFF.

V and J are TRBV30 and TRBJ2-1, with D perhaps matching TRBD2 (6 bases). The CDR3 consists of 11 residues. Trimming pared 1 base from V and 12 bases from J, leaving 10 bases between. CDR1 is GTSNPN and CDR2 is SVGIG in the germline V gene (reference sequence). This chain's CDR3 is CAWSGGRTQFF. The CDR3 DNA reads as TGTGCCTGGAGTGGGGGGAGGACGCAGTTCTTC.

The genes are TRBV7-2 and TRBJ2-7; 8 positions agree with TRBD1. The trim removed 2 bases at V and 5 bases at J, leaving 14 bases unmatched. Germline CDR1 reads SGHTA; CDR2 reads FQGNSA. The length of the CDR3 is 17 residues. This CDR3 reads CASSLRRSAGGLHEQYF. The CDR3 DNA sequence: TGTGCCAGCAGCTTACGGAGGTCGGCAGGGGGCTTACACGAGCAGTACTTC.

The V and J genes are TRBV5-1 and TRBJ2-2, with a weak D call TRBD2 (6 bases). Germline CDR1 is SGHRS and CDR2 is YFSETQ. The CDR3 covers 16 residues. The V gene lost 6 bases and the J gene lost 4 bases, with 19 bases spanning the gap. The CDR3 sequence is CASKTGGMEGTGELFF. In DNA, the CDR3 is TGCGCCAGCAAGACCGGCGGCATGGAGGGCACCGGGGAGCTGTTTTTT.

The J gene is TRBJ1-1, the V gene TRBV25-1; D unclear. The germline V gene has CDR1 MGHDK and CDR2 SYGVNS. The CDR3 is 13 residues long. V was shortened by 6 bases and J by 1 base, with 9 bases between the two germline ends. The CDR3 coding sequence is TGTGCCAGCAGCGCGCTCGGGAACACTGAAGCTTTCTTT. Residues: CASSALGNTEAFF.

The chain joins TRBV6-6 to TRBJ2-7; TRBD1 aligns across 8 bases. Trimming at V came to 7 bases and at J to 2 bases, leaving 7 bases not matched to a gene. Germline CDR1 MNHNY, CDR2 SVGAGI (reference sequence). The length of the CDR3 is 14 residues. CDR3 residues: CASKMRDRPYEQYF. DNA for the CDR3: TGTGCCAGCAAAATGAGGGACAGGCCCTACGAGCAGTACTTC.

V and J are TRBV20-1 and TRBJ2-5; possible D gene TRBD1, 5 bases. The CDR3 spans 11 residues. From germline, CDR1 is DFQATT and CDR2 SNEGSKA (reference sequence). The germline V and J ends were trimmed by 7 bases and 4 bases, with 10 bases remaining between them. CDR3 protein: CSGFRGETQYF. The CDR3 DNA reads as TGCAGTGGGTTTAGGGGAGAGACCCAGTACTTC.

This sequence joins TRBV7-8 and TRBJ1-5; D not resolved. Trimming pared 0 bases from V and 1 base from J, leaving 7 bases between. CDR1 and CDR2 from the germline V gene are SGHVS and FQNEAQ. This CDR3 has 15 amino acids. The CDR3 protein is CASSLAGRSNQPQHF. The CDR3 coding sequence is TGTGCCAGCAGCTTAGCGGGGAGAAGCAATCAGCCCCAGCATTTT.

V gene TRBV5-1 combines with J gene TRBJ1-4; TRBD1 is a possible D gene (5 bases). Germline V CDR1 and CDR2: SGHRS, YFSETQ. Trimming removed 3 bases at V and 7 bases at J, with 16 bases between. This CDR3 is built from 15 residues. This CDR3 reads CASSSVQVGREKLFF. The CDR3 DNA is TGCGCCAGCAGCTCAGTACAGGTTGGACGTGAAAAACTGTTTTTT.

The chain joins TRBV7-9 to TRBJ2-3, with 7 nucleotides matching TRBD2. V was pared by 5 bases and J by 9 bases, with 5 bases of the junction left unmatched. The germline gives CDR1 SEHNR, CDR2 FQNEAQ (reference sequence). The CDR3 covers 12 residues. CDR3 DNA: TGTGCCAGCAGCGCCGCACTAGCGACGCAGTATTTT. This encodes CASSAALATQYF.

This chain joins TRBV7-6 and TRBJ1-4; 7 positions match TRBD1. CDR3 length: 17 amino acids. Germline assignment: CDR1 SGHVS and CDR2 FNYEAQ. The junction had 8 bases not matched to a gene; V was cut back by 1 base and J by 3 bases. The CDR3 here is CASSLGVGGPANEKLFF. The DNA of the CDR3 is TGTGCCAGCAGCTTAGGGGTAGGGGGCCCGGCTAATGAAAAACTGTTTTTT.

The CDR3 loop is CASSSGTGNNEQFF. CDR3 bases: TGCGCCAGCAGCTCCGGGACAGGGAACAATGAGCAGTTCTTC. The chain combines TRBV5-1 with TRBJ2-1; the match to TRBD1 covers 9 bases. Germline V gene lookup returns CDR1 SGHRS and CDR2 YFSETQ. V shed 3 bases and J 5 bases; nucleotides not matched to a gene: 3. CDR3 size: 14 residues.

The CDR3 region has the DNA TGTGCCAGCAGCTTGGCCGCGACAGGGGTTGACGAGCAGTACTTC. This codes for CASSLAATGVDEQYF. This chain uses TRBV11-3 with TRBJ2-7; TRBD1 aligns across 8 bases. The CDR3 is 15 residues long. Germline assignment: CDR1 SGHNT and CDR2 YENEEA. Germline trimming cut 3 bases from V and 5 bases from J; bases unmatched to any gene: 9.

The chain uses TRBV4-1 and TRBJ2-7; 7 bases line up with TRBD2. The length of the CDR3 is 16 residues. The V and J ends lost 4 bases and 0 bases, in that order; junction bases with no gene match: 9. Germline V gives CDR1 MGHRA, CDR2 YSYEKL. The CDR3 spells CASSPYWRGSSYEQYF. DNA of the CDR3: TGCGCCAGCAGCCCCTATTGGCGCGGGAGCTCCTACGAGCAGTACTTC.

The chain links TRBV19 to TRBJ1-6, with D possibly TRBD1 on 5 matching bases. Trimming left V 3 bases short and J 7 bases short, with 16 bases between. CDR1 is LNHDA, CDR2 SQIVND, per germline (reference sequence). The CDR3 covers 16 residues. The CDR3 sequence: CASSIGAGGGNSPLHF. Here the CDR3 DNA reads TGTGCCAGTAGTATTGGGGCCGGCGGTGGAAATTCACCCCTCCACTTT.